This TCR beta chain comes out of a study of tumor and adjacent non-tumor tissue in lung cancer. Findings of the study overall: In normal lung, the top 100 clones were significantly more dominant than in tumor.

TCRbeta libraries were built with three rounds of nested PCR, modified from ARM-PCR. TCRdb fed the multiplex PCR reads into MiXCR, producing one record per CDR3 protein. This sample has about 200,000 distinct CDR3 sequences, with 70% to 75% found just once. There are 16 residues in the CDR3. The V gene's germline CDR1 is LGHNA and CDR2 YNFKEQ. RNA was extracted from bulk tissue without any cell sorting. With respect to this clonotype: Its target is unknown. One end of the junction does not line up with germline, which may come from a read error.

The sequencing sample was made of lung tumor tissue. This receptor was identified in a man between 60 and 75 years old with non-small cell lung cancer. The chain employs TRBV4-2 and TRBJ2-1, with a tentative D call TRBD1 (6 bases). CDR3 residues: CASGQVEQGNGNEQFF. CDR3 sequence (DNA): TGTGCCAGCGGCCAAGTCGAACAGGGCAACGGTAATGAGCAGTTCTTC.